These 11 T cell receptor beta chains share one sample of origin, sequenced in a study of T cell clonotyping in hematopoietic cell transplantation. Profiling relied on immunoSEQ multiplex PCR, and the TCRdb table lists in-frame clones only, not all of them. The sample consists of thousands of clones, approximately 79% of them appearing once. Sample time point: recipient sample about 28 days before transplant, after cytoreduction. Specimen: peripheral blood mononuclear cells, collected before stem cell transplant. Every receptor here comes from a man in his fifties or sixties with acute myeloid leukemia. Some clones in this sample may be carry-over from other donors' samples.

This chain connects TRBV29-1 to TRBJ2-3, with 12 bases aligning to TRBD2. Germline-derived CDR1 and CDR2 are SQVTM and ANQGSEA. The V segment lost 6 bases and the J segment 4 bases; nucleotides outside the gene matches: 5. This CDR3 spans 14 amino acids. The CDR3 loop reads CSVLTSGGPDTQYF. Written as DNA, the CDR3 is TGCAGCGTGCTGACTAGCGGGGGCCCAGATACGCAGTATTTT.

The CDR3 spells CASSLEGSGSNEQFF. Here the CDR3 DNA reads TGTGCCAGCAGCTTAGAAGGTAGCGGGAGCAATGAGCAGTTCTTC. This chain joins TRBV7-2 and TRBJ2-1; 9 bases agree with TRBD2. Germline assignment: CDR1 SGHTA and CDR2 FQGNSA. The V gene end was trimmed by 1 base and the J gene end by 6 bases; junction bases not matched to a gene: 4. This CDR3 has 15 amino acids.

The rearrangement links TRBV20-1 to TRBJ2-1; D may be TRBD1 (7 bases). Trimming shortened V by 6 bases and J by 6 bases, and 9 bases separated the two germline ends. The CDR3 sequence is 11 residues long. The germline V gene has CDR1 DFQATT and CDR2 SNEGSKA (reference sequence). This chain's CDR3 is CSARDSNEQFF. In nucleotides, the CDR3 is TGCAGTGCGCGGGACAGCAATGAGCAGTTCTTC.

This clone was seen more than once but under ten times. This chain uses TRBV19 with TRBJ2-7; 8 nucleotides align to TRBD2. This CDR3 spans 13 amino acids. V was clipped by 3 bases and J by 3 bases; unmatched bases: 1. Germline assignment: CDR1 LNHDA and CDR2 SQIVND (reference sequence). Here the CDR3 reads CASSMGLVYEQYF. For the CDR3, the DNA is TGTGCCAGTAGTATGGGACTAGTCTACGAGCAGTACTTC.

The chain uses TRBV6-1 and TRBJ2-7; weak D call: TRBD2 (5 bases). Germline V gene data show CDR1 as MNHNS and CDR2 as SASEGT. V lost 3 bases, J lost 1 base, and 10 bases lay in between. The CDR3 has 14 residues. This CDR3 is CASSDERRSYEQYF. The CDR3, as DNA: TGTGCCAGCAGTGACGAGCGGAGGTCCTACGAGCAGTACTTC.

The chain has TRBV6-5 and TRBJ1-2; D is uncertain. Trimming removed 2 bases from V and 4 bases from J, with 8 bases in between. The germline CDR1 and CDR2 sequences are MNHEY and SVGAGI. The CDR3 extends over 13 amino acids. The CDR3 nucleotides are TGTGCCAGCAGTTACGGCCCAGGCTATGGCTACACCTTC. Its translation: CASSYGPGYGYTF.

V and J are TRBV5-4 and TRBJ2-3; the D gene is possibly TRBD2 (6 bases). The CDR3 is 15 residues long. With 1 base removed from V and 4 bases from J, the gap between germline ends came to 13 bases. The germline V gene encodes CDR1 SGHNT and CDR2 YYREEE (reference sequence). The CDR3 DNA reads TGTGCCAGCAGCTTGTATAGCGGCGGACCAGATACGCAGTATTTT. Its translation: CASSLYSGGPDTQYF.

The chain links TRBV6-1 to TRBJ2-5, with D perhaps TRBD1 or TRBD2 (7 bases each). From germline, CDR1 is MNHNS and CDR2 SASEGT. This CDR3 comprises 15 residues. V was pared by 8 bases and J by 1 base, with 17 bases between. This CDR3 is CASFRQGGGQETQYF. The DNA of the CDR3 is TGTGCCAGCTTCCGACAGGGCGGGGGCCAAGAGACCCAGTACTTC.

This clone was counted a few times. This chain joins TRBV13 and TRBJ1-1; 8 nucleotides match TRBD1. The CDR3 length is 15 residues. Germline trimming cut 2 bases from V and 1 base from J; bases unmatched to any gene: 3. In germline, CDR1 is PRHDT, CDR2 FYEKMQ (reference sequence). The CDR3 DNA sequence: TGTGCCAGCAGCTTAAACAGGGGGTCGAACACTGAAGCTTTCTTT. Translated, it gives CASSLNRGSNTEAFF.

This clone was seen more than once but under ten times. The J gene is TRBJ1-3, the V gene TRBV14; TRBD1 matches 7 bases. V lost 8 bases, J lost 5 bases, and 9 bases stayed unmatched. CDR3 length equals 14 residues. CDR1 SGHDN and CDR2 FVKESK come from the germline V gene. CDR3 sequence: CASAQGVRRNTIYF. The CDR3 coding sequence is TGTGCCAGCGCTCAGGGGGTTAGACGAAACACCATATATTTT.

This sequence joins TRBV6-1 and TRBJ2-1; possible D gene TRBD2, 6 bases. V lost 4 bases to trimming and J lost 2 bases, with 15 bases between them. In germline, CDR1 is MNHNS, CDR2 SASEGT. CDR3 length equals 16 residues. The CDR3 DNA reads TGTGCCAGCAGTGGCAGCAGCGGGCCGCCCTACAATGAGCAGTTCTTC. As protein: CASSGSSGPPYNEQFF.